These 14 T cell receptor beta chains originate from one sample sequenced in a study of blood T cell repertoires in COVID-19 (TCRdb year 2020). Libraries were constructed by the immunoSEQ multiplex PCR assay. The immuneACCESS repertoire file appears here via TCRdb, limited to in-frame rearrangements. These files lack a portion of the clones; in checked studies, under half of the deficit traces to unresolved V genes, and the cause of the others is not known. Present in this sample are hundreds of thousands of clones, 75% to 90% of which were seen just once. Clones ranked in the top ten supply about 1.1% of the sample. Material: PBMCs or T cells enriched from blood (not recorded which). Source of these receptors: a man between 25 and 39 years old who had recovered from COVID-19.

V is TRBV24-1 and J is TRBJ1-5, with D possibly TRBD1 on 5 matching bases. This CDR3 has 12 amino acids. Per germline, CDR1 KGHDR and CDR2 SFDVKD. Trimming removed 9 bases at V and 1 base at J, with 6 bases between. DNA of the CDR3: TGTGCCACCGGGGGGAGCAATCAGCCCCAGCATTTT. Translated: CATGGSNQPQHF.

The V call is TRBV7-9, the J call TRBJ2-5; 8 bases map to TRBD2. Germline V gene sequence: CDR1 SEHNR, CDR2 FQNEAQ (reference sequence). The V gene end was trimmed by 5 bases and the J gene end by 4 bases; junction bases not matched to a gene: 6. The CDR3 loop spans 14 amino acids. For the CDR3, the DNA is TGTGCCAGCAGCCTCGAGCGGGAGATAGAGACCCAGTACTTC. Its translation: CASSLEREIETQYF.

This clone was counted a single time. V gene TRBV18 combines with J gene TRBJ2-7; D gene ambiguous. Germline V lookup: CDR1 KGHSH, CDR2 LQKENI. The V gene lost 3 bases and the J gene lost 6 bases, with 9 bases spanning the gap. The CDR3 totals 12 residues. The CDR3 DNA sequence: TGTGCCAGCTCACCGTTGGTCGGCGAGCAGTACTTC. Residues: CASSPLVGEQYF.

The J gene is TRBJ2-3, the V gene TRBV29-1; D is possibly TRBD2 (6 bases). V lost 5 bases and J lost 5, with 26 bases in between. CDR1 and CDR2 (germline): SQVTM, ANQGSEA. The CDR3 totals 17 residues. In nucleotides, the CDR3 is TGCAGCGTTTCTCCCTTCTTAGCGGAACCCCGAGGAGATACGCAGTATTTT. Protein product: CSVSPFLAEPRGDTQYF.

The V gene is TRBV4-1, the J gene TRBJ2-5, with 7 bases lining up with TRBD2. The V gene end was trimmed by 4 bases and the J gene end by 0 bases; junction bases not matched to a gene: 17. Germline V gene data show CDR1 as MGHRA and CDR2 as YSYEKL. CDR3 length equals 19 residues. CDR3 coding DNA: TGCGCCAGCAGCCCCACGGGGGGAGGACCCCTAGGGTACCAAGAGACCCAGTACTTC. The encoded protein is CASSPTGGGPLGYQETQYF.

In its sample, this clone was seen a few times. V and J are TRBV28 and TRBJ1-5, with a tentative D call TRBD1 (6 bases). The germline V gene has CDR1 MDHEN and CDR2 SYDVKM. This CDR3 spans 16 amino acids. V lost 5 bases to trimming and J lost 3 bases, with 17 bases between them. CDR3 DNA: TGTGCCAGCAGTCCGACAGGCGAATGGGTCAATCAGCCCCAGCATTTT. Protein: CASSPTGEWVNQPQHF. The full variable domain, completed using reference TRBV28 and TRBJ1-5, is DVKVTQSSRYLVKRTGEKVFLECVQDMDHENMFWYRQDPGLGLRLIYFSYDVKMKEKGDIPEGYSVSREKKERFSLILESASTNQTSMYLCASSPTGEWVNQPQHFGDGTRLSIL.

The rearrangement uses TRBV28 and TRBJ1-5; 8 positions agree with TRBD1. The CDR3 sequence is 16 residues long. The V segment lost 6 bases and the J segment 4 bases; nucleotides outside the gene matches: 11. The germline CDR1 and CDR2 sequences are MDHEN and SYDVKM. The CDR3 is CASRVRQGRMNQPQHF. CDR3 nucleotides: TGTGCCAGCAGGGTCCGACAGGGGAGGATGAATCAGCCCCAGCATTTT. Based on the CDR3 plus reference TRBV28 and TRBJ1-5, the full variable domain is DVKVTQSSRYLVKRTGEKVFLECVQDMDHENMFWYRQDPGLGLRLIYFSYDVKMKEKGDIPEGYSVSREKKERFSLILESASTNQTSMYLCASRVRQGRMNQPQHFGDGTRLSIL.

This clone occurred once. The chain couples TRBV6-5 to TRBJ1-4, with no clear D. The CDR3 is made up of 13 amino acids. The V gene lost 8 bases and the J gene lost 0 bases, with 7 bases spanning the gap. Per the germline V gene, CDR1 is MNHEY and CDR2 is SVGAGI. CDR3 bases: TGTGCCAGCGCGCAGGCAACTAATGAAAAACTGTTTTTT. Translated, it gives CASAQATNEKLFF.

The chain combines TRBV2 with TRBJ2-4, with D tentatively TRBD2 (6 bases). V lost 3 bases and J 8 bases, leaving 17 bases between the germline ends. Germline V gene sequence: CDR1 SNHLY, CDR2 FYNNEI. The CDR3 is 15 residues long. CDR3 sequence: CASSEVLAAIDIQYF. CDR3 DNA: TGTGCCAGCAGTGAGGTACTAGCAGCCATTGACATTCAGTACTTC. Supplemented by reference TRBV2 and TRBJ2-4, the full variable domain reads EPEVTQTPSHQVTQMGQEVILRCVPISNHLYFYWYRQILGQKVEFLVSFYNNEISEKSEIFDDQFSVERPDGSNFTLKIRSTKLEDSAMYFCASSEVLAAIDIQYFGAGTRLSVL.

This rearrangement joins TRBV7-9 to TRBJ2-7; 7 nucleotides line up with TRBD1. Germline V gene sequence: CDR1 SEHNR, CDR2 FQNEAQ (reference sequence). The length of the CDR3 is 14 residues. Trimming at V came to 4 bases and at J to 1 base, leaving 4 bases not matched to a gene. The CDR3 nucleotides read TGTGCCAGCAGCTCCAGGGGGTGGTCCTACGAGCAGTACTTC. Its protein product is CASSSRGWSYEQYF.

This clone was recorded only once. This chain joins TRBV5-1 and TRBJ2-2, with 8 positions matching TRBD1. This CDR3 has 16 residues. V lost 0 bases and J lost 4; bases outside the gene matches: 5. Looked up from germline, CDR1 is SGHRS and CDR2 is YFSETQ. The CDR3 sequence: CASSLADRDLTGELFF. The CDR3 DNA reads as TGCGCCAGCAGCTTGGCGGACAGGGATCTCACCGGGGAGCTGTTTTTT.

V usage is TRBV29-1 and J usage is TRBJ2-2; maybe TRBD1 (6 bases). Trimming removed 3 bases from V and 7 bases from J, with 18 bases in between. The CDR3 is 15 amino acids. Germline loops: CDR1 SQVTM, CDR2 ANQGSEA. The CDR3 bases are TGCAGCGTTGAGACAGGATCTATTACAGGCGGGGAGCTGTTTTTT. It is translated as CSVETGSITGGELFF.

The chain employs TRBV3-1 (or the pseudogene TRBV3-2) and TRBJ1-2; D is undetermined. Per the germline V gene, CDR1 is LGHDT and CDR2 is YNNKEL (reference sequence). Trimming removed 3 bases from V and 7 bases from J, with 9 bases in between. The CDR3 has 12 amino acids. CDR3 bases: TGTGCCAGCAGCCAGCGGCAGAGTGGCTACACCTTC. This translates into CASSQRQSGYTF.

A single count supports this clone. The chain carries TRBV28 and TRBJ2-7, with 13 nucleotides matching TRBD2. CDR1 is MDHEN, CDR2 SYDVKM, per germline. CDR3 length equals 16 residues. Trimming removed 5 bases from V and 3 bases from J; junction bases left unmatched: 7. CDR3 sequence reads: CASSPAGLAGDYEQYF. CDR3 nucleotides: TGTGCCAGCAGTCCCGCCGGACTAGCGGGAGACTACGAGCAGTACTTC. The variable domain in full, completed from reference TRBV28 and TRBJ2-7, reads DVKVTQSSRYLVKRTGEKVFLECVQDMDHENMFWYRQDPGLGLRLIYFSYDVKMKEKGDIPEGYSVSREKKERFSLILESASTNQTSMYLCASSPAGLAGDYEQYFGPGTRLTVT.